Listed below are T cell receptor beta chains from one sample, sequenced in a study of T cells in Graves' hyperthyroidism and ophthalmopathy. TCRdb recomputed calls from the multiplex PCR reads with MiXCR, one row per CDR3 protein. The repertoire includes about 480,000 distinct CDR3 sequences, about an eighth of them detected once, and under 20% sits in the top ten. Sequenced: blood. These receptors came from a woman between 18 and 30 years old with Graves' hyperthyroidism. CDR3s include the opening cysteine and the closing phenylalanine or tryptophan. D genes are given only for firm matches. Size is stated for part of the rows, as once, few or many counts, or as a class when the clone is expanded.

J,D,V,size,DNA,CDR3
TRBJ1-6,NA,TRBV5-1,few,TGCGCCAGCAGCCCAAGGGAGGGGGATTCACCCCTCCACTTT,CASSPREGDSPLHF
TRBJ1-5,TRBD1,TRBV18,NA,TGTGCCAGCTCACCAACCGGGACAGGGGTAAATCAGCCCCAGCATTTT,CASSPTGTGVNQPQHF
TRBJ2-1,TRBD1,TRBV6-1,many,TGTGCCAGCAGTCAACCTCCGGACAGGGTGGCCTACAATGAGCAGTTCTTC,CASSQPPDRVAYNEQFF
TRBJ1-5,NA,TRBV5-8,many,TGTGCCAGCAGCCTCTACAATCAGCCCCAGCATTTT,CASSLYNQPQHF
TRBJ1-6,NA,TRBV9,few,TGTGCCAGCAGCGCTTCAACGGGACTCTTTAATTCACCCCTCCACTTT,CASSASTGLFNSPLHF
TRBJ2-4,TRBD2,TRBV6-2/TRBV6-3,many,TGTGCCAGCAGGACCGGGACTAGCTACGGCATTCAGTACTTC,CASRTGTSYGIQYF
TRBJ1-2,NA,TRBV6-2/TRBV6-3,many,TGTGCCAGCAGTTACCTCGCGACCGCAACTAACTATGGCTACACCTTC,CASSYLATATNYGYTF
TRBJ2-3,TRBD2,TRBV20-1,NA,TGCAGTGCTAGCCTAGCGGGAGCGAAAGATACGCAGTATTTT,CSASLAGAKDTQYF
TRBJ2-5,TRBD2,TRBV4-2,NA,TGTGCCAGCAGCCAGCTCTTCTCGAGACTAGCGGACCGGGGTGAGACCCAGTACTTC,CASSQLFSRLADRGETQYF
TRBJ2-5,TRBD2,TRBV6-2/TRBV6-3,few,TGTGCCAGCAGTAGTACTAGCGGGACATGGGAGACCCAGTACTTC,CASSSTSGTWETQYF
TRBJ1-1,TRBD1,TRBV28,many,TGTGCCAGCAACCCTGGGGGGACAGAAAACACTGAAGCTTTCTTT,CASNPGGTENTEAFF
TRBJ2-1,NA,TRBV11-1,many,TGTGCCAGCAGCTTAGACAACCCAGGGCCCAATGAGCAGTTCTTC,CASSLDNPGPNEQFF
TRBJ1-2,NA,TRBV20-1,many,TGCAGTGCTAGGGGTGTGGGGACTTATGGCTACACCTTC,CSARGVGTYGYTF
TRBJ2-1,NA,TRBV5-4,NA,TGTGCCAGCAGGGCCGGGACTGATATCGATGAGCAGTTCTTC,CASRAGTDIDEQFF
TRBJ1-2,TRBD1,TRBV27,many,TGTGCCAGCATGGTCCCCGGGACAGGGGATGGCTACACCTTC,CASMVPGTGDGYTF
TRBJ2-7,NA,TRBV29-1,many,TGCAGCGTGTTCCGGGCCCTTGAGGACGAGCAGTACTTC,CSVFRALEDEQYF
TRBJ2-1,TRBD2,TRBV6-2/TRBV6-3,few,TGTGCCAGCAGTCCGGCGGGAGACCCCTACAATGAGCAGTTCTTC,CASSPAGDPYNEQFF
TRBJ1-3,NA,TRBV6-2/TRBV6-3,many,TGTGCCAGCAGTTACGAGTGGAACACCATATATTTT,CASSYEWNTIYF
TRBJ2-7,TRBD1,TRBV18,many,TGTGCCAGCTCTTTTCAGGGGGACTACGAGCAGTACTTC,CASSFQGDYEQYF
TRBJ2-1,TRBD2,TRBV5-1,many,TGCGCCAGCAGCCCTCGGACTAGCGGGAGTGGCGATGAGCAGTTCTTC,CASSPRTSGSGDEQFF
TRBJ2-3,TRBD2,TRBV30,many,TGTGCCTGGAGTGTCTCCCGGACTAGCGGAAGCACAGATACGCAGTATTTT,CAWSVSRTSGSTDTQYF
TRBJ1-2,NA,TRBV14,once,TGTGCCAGCAGCCAAGATAGGCGGGGCCCTGGGGGCTACACCTTC,CASSQDRRGPGGYTF
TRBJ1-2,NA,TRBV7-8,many,TGTGCCAGCAGCCGAGACCTCGGTCCTATGGACTATGGCTACACCTTC,CASSRDLGPMDYGYTF
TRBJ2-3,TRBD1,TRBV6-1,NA,TGTGCCAGCAACGACAGGGCCCTCCTTGATACGCAGTATTTT,CASNDRALLDTQYF
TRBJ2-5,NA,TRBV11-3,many,TGTGCCAGCAGCTTAGACCCCCAAGAGACCCAGTACTTC,CASSLDPQETQYF
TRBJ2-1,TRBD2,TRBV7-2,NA,TGTGCCAGCAGCTGGACCCCTTTCAGCGGGATTTACAATGAGCAGTTCTTC,CASSWTPFSGIYNEQFF
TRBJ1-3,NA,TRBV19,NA,TGTGCCAGTAGCCAAGGGACAACCCTCTCTGGAAACACCATATATTTT,CASSQGTTLSGNTIYF
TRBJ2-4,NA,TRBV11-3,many,TGTGCCAGCAGCTTAGGAGGGGGGGCAGCCAAAAACATTCAGTACTTC,CASSLGGGAAKNIQYF
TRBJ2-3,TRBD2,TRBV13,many,TGTGCCAGCAGCTCCGTAGCGGGAGGGGACACAGATACGCAGTATTTT,CASSSVAGGDTDTQYF
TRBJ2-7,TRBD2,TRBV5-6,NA,TGTGCCAGCAGCCGGGTAGCGGGAGGGTCCTACGAGCAGTACTTC,CASSRVAGGSYEQYF
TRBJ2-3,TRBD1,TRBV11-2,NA,TGTGCCAGCAGCTTGGGGACAGGGCCCCGGGATACGCAGTATTTT,CASSLGTGPRDTQYF
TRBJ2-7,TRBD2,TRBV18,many,TGTGCCAGCTCACCAGGACTAGCGACAGACGAGCAGTACTTC,CASSPGLATDEQYF
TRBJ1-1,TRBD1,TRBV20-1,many,TGCAGTGCCCATTCGGGACAGGGGTACACTGAAGCTTTCTTT,CSAHSGQGYTEAFF
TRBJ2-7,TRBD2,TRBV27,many,TGTGCCAGCAGACTTACCGGGGGACTAGCGACTCTCGAGCAGTACTTC,CASRLTGGLATLEQYF
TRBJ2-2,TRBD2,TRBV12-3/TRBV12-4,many,TGTGCCAGCAGTAAGGGACTAGACTACGCGAACACCGGGGAGCTGTTTTTT,CASSKGLDYANTGELFF
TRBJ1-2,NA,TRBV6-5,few,TGTGCCAGCAGTTACCTCGCCAGGGCGGACTATGGCTACACCTTC,CASSYLARADYGYTF
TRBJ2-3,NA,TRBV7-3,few,TGTGCCAGCAGCCCGAATCCGGGACGGACCACAGATACGCAGTATTTT,CASSPNPGRTTDTQYF
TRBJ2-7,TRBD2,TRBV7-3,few,TGTGCCAGCAGCCCTCAAGCTATAGGCGGGAGTTCCCACGAGCAGTACTTC,CASSPQAIGGSSHEQYF
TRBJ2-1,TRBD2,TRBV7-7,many,TGTGCCAGCAGCTTAGGCGCGGGAGGCGACAATGAGCAGTTCTTC,CASSLGAGGDNEQFF
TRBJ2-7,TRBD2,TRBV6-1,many,TGTGCCAGCAGTCTCGATAGCGGGGGTCAAGGCGAGCAGTACTTC,CASSLDSGGQGEQYF
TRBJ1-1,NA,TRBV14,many,TGTGCCAGCAGCCAAGACTGGACAGCCCAATCGAACACTGAAGCTTTCTTT,CASSQDWTAQSNTEAFF
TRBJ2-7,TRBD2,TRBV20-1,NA,TGCAGTGCAAGCCAGCGGGAGGGGTACGAGCAGTACTTC,CSASQREGYEQYF
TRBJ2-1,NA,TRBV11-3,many,TGTGCCAGCAGCTCGATGGAGGGCCGGTGGACAGATGAGCAGTTCTTC,CASSSMEGRWTDEQFF
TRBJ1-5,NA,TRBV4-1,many,TGCGCCAGCAGCCAAGATCCGACCCGCAATCAGCCCCAGCATTTT,CASSQDPTRNQPQHF
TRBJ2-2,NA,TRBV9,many,TGTGCCAGCAGCGTAGTTCGGGACCCGAACACCGGGGAGCTGTTTTTT,CASSVVRDPNTGELFF